The sequence of this T cell receptor (beta chain) was determined in a study of beta chain features in type 1 diabetes. Across the whole study: Patient and healthy donor groups were alike in age, gender and cell yields. Study-wide results and limits: Diminished insertions and augmented deletions at VDJ junctions characterized type 1 diabetes patients.

The CDR3 loop spans 16 amino acids. The V gene end was trimmed by 5 bases and the J gene end by 4 bases; junction bases not matched to a gene: 10. Germline lookup yields CDR1 SGHTA and CDR2 FQGNSA. As every portion of the isolated RNA was reverse transcribed, the sequencing read expressed TCRB transcripts. Profiling relied on immunoSEQ multiplex PCR, and the TCRdb table lists in-frame clones only, not all of them. This sample yields fewer than 250,000 clones, of which 68% are seen a single time; approximately 0.05% belongs to the top ten. One heparinised draw of blood, averaging approximately 110 mL, came from each donor. Each of the CD4+ naive, central memory, regulatory and stem cell-like memory populations was sorted via CD45RO/CCR7/CD25/CD127/CD95/CD27. Remarks on this clone: The antigen is undetermined.

This TCR came from a man aged 25 to 40 in good health. The rearrangement links TRBV7-2 to TRBJ2-7, with 11 bases aligning to TRBD2. The sequencing sample was made of naive CD4+ T cells from blood. The CDR3 loop is CASSLDTGTSGYEQYF. CDR3 bases: TGTGCCAGCAGCCTAGACACCGGGACTAGCGGTTACGAGCAGTACTTC.